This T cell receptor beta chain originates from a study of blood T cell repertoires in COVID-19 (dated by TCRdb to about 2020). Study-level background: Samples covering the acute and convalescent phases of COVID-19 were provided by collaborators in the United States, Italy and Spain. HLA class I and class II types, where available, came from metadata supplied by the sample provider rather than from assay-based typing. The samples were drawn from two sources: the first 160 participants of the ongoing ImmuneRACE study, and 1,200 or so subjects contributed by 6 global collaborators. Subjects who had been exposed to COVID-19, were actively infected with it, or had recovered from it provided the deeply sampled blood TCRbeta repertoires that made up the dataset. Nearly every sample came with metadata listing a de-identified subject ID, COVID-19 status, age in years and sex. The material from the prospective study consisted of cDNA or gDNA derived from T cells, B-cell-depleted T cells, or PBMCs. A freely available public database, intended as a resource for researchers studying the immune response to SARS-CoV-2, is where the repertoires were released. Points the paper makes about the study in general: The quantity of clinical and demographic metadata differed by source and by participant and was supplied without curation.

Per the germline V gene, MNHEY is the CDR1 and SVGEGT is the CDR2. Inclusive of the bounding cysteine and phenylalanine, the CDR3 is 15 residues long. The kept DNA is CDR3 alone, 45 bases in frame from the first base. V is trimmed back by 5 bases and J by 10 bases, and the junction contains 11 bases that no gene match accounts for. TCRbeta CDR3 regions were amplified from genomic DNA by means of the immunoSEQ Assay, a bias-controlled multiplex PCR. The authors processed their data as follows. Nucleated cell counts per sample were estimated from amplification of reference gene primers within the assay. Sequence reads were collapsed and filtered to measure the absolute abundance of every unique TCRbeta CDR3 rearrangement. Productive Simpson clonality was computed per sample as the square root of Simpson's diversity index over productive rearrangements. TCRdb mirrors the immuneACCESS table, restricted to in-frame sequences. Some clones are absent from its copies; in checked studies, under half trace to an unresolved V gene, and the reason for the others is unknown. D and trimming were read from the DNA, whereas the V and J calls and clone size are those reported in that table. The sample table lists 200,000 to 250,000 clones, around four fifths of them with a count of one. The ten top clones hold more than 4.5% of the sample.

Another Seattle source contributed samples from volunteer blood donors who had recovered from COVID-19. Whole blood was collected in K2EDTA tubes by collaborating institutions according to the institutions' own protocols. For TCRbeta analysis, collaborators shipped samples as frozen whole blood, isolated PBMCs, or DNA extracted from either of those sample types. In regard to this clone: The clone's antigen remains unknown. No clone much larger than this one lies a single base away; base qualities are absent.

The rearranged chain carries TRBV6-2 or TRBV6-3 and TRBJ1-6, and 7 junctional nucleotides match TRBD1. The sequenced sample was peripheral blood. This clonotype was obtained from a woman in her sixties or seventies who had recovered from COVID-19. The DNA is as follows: TGTGCCAGCAGTCCGGACCCAGGGGGGCCGTCACCCCTCCACTTT. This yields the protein CASSPDPGGPSPLHF.